This TCR beta chain stems from a study of cytomegalovirus exposure and HLA in healthy donors. With 60 Vbeta and 13 Jbeta primers, the PCR was carried out. Original methodology: The authors later counted roughly 79 million unique TCR beta chains, 9.5 million to 11 million of them shared. Using immunoSEQ multiplex PCR, the repertoire was profiled, and TCRdb retains in-frame clones only, with some absent. V and J calls plus clone size are reproduced from that table; the DNA served to infer D and trimming. The data show about 100,000 clones, 65% to 85% seen once. Findings of the study overall: Most TCR beta V segments were productive about 87% or about 30% of the time in an earlier analysis. The majority of CMV-associated TCR beta chains were reported as apparently HLA-restricted in a later analysis.

Details on this clone: The antigen is unknown. Relative to the germline gene, one junction end is altered; a read error may explain this.

The germline CDR1 and CDR2 sequences are SEHNR and FQNEAQ (reference sequence). The CDR3 spans 13 residues. This clonotype was obtained from a middle-aged woman in good health and CMV-seronegative. Sequenced material: PBMCs. This chain links TRBV7-9 with TRBJ2-7, with D possibly TRBD1 on 6 matching bases. CDR3 amino acids: CSSSMTGSHEQYF. Here the CDR3 DNA reads TGTTCCAGCAGCATGACAGGTAGTCACGAGCAGTACTTC.